Detailed here is one T cell receptor (beta chain). Its specificity is unknown. The source of the sample is a study of shared clonotypes between healthy human individuals. Study overall: There were three CD4 naive, three CD4 memory, two CD8 naive and one CD8 memory plates per donor. Study-level findings and limits: Four donors shared approximately 5% of their naive CD4 clonotypes. The expectation was that sequencing depth would affect clonotype sharing among donors.

There are 13 residues in the CDR3. The ends were cut back, 6 bases at V and 6 bases at J, with 14 bases in the middle. The germline V gene encodes CDR1 MNHNY and CDR2 SVGAGI (reference sequence). The input for sorted-subset replicate PCRs was around 0.2 ug DNA, 25,000 to 30,000 T cell genomes. Sequencing used immunoSEQ multiplex PCR; TCRdb keeps in-frame clones, though not all of them. The sample yields fewer than 850,000 clones, 60% to 80% seen once. The sequenced sample consisted of memory CD4+ T cells sorted from blood. Stated subset: CD45RA-negative fraction. The sequence came from a woman aged 25 to 45 in good health. The rearrangement links TRBV6-6 to TRBJ1-2; D remains unclear. CDR3 in DNA: TGTGCCAGCAGACCCGACGTACGGAATGGCTACACCTTC. Its translation: CASRPDVRNGYTF.